The clone carrying this T cell receptor (beta chain) has a handful of counts. Its matching antigen is unknown. The data stem from a study of T cells after yellow fever vaccination. For TCR, cDNA came from 5'RACE template switching, which added a universal primer site and UMIs. TCRdb reprocessed the 5' RACE reads with MiXCR, giving one entry per CDR3 protein. The sample lists hundreds of thousands of distinct CDR3 sequences, around 12% occurring once. General study results and limits: Researchers cautioned that FACS-sorted repertoires could harbor abundant clonotypes contaminating from the bulk population.

V lost 5 bases to trimming and J lost 0 bases, with 11 bases between them. The CDR3 is made up of 16 amino acids. Germline loops: CDR1 SNHLY, CDR2 FYNNEI. The sequences come from PBMCs, collected on the day of the yellow fever booster vaccination. This sequence joins TRBV2 and TRBJ2-6, with D possibly TRBD1 on 5 matching bases. This TCR derives from a man aged 25 to 40 who received the YFV17D yellow fever vaccine. CDR3 nucleotide sequence: TGTGCCAGCAGTAACAGACAGAGCTCTGGGGCCAACGTCCTGACTTTC. It encodes CASSNRQSSGANVLTF.